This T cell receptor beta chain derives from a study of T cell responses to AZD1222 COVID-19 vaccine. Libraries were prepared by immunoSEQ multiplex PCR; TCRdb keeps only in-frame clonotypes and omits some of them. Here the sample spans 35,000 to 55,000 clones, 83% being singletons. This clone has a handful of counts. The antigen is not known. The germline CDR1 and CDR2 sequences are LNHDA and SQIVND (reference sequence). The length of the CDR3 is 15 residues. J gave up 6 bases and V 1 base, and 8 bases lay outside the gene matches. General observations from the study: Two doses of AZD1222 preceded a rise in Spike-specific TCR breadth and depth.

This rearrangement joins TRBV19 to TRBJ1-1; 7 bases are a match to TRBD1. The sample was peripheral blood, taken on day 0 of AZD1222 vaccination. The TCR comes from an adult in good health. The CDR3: CASSIVPGGVSEAFF. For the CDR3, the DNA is TGTGCCAGTAGTATAGTTCCAGGGGGAGTCTCTGAAGCTTTCTTT.